This T cell receptor (beta chain) was sequenced for a study of cytomegalovirus exposure and HLA in healthy donors. This clone was recorded only once. Its antigen remains unknown. Trimming shortened V by 1 base and J by 6 bases, and 6 bases separated the two germline ends. This CDR3 has 12 amino acids. The V gene's germline CDR1 is SGHAT and CDR2 FQNNGV. Study results and limitations: Published work reported that the classifier diagnosed cytomegalovirus status with high specificity and sensitivity.

A multiplex PCR was run with 60 Vbeta primers and 13 Jbeta primers. Sequencing used immunoSEQ multiplex PCR; TCRdb keeps in-frame clones, though not all of them. Among 65,000 to 85,000 clones listed, more than 60% were seen once. V and J are TRBV11-2 and TRBJ1-1, with D hard to call. Material: PBMCs. The clonotype was recovered from a male donor in good health and CMV-seropositive. CDR3 in amino acids: CASSLVRAEAFF. CDR3 sequence (DNA): TGTGCCAGCAGCTTAGTGAGGGCTGAAGCTTTCTTT.